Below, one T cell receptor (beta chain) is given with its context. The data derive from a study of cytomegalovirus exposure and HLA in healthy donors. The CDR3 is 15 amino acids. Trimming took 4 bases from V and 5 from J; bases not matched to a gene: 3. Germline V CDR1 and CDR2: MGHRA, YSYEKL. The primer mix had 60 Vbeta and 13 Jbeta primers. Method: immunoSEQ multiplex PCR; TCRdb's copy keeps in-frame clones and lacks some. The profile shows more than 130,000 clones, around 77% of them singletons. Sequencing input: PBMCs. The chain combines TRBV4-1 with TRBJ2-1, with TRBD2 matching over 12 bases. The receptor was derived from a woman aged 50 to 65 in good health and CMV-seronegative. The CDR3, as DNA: TGCGCCAGCAGCCCCACTAGCGGGGGGAACAATGAGCAGTTCTTC. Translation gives CASSPTSGGNNEQFF.